This T cell receptor beta chain was sequenced during a study of cytomegalovirus exposure and HLA in healthy donors. Whole-study findings and limits: A classifier reportedly called cytomegalovirus status with high sensitivity and specificity.

Germline V gene sequence: CDR1 SNHLY, CDR2 FYNNEI. Deletions cut 7 bases from V and 0 bases from J, with 15 bases between. This CDR3 comprises 15 residues. This clone was observed once. Its antigen is still unknown. Other DNA sequences within the sample encode an identical CDR3. The PCR was carried out with 60 Vbeta primers and 13 Jbeta primers. The protocol was immunoSEQ multiplex PCR, while the TCRdb copy is restricted to in-frame clones and leaves out a portion. The sample carries some 130,000 clones, approximately 82% recorded once. This chain uses TRBV2 with TRBJ1-1, with D tentatively TRBD1 (6 bases). The sequencing sample was made of PBMCs. The clonotype was recovered from a man in his fifties in good health and CMV-seronegative. The CDR3 bases are TGTGCCAGCAAACCGACAGGCGTCATGAACACTGAAGCTTTCTTT. This encodes CASKPTGVMNTEAFF.